The sample holds many counts of the clone carrying this T cell receptor (beta chain). Its specificity is not known. Joint extraction of RNA and DNA used 20-30 mg of bulk tissue that was unsorted. Chronic HBV infection was present, with no prior treatment. The sample is drawn from a study of tumor-infiltrating lymphocytes in primary liver carcinoma. Constant-region priming of roughly 0.45 ug total RNA yielded TCR beta cDNA. Employing slightly modified ARM-PCR, three nested multiplex PCR rounds were run, and these gave rise to the TCR beta libraries. TRBV1-TRBV30 forward primers and a C-beta reverse primer were used in the first two PCR rounds, which each ran for nine to ten cycles. TCRdb reprocessed the multiplex PCR reads with MiXCR, giving one entry per CDR3 protein. The sample holds tens of thousands of distinct CDR3 sequences, about two thirds seen once. This CDR3 region has 14 residues. Trimming took 3 bases from V and 0 from J, leaving 8 bases between them.

Notes on the study in general: Only about 8-24% of top clones spanned all five tumor regions.

Sample: liver tumor tissue from sampling region 4. Noted subset: tumor region T4, right-lateral pole. The TCR originated in a woman in her sixties or seventies with primary liver carcinoma and hepatitis B virus infection. The rearrangement links TRBV12-3 or TRBV12-4 to TRBJ1-2; D unresolved. CDR3: CASSFGGPNYGYTF. The CDR3 DNA reads TGTGCCAGCAGTTTCGGAGGGCCTAACTATGGCTACACCTTC.